Below, 20 T cell receptor beta chains from the same sample are listed, as sequenced in a study of CD4+ T cells in melanoma. Measured with immunoSEQ multiplex PCR; TCRdb has only the in-frame clones, and not every one. Of about 140,000 clones in the sample, 85% to 95% were seen once. These receptors all stem from a human donor with melanoma.

This clone was recorded a few times. V gene TRBV19 combines with J gene TRBJ1-4; D remains unclear. Germline V CDR1 and CDR2: LNHDA, SQIVND (reference sequence). Trimming cost V 0 bases and J 4 bases, with 3 bases left between them. This CDR3 spans 13 amino acids. CDR3 region: CASSIDLNEKLFF. For the CDR3, the DNA is TGTGCCAGTAGTATAGACCTTAATGAAAAACTGTTTTTT.

The J gene is TRBJ2-3, the V gene TRBV5-6; D may be TRBD1 or TRBD2 (5 bases each). The CDR3 runs to 16 residues. Germline V gene data show CDR1 as SGHDT and CDR2 as YYEEEE. Trimming stripped 3 bases from V and 6 bases from J, with 20 bases between. For the CDR3, the DNA is TGTGCCAGCAGCTCATCCGGGACGCGAATTTCGGATACGCAGTATTTT. This codes for CASSSSGTRISDTQYF.

V and J are TRBV19 and TRBJ1-3; D possibly corresponds to TRBD1 (6 bases). The CDR3 extends over 15 amino acids. From germline, CDR1 is LNHDA and CDR2 SQIVND (reference sequence). V lost 6 bases to trimming and J lost 4 bases, with 16 bases between them. The CDR3 DNA reads as TGTGCCAGTAGGCATTCCGGGACACGAGGAAACACCATATATTTT. Protein: CASRHSGTRGNTIYF.

The gene calls are TRBV2 and TRBJ1-4; D is undetermined. Germline V gene lookup returns CDR1 SNHLY and CDR2 FYNNEI. Trimming pared 6 bases from V and 0 bases from J, leaving 8 bases between. This CDR3 spans 14 amino acids. The CDR3 bases are TGTGCCAGCAGCCAGGTTGCAACTAATGAAAAACTGTTTTTT. This sequence encodes CASSQVATNEKLFF.

The chain joins TRBV7-3 to TRBJ2-3, with 14 bases lining up with TRBD2. Germline-derived CDR1 and CDR2 are SGHTA and FQGTGA. V lost 2 bases and J lost 7; bases outside the gene matches: 8. The CDR3 runs to 17 residues. The CDR3 region is CASSLGTSGGPQNTQYF. The CDR3 region has the DNA TGTGCCAGCAGCTTAGGGACTAGCGGGGGACCACAAAATACGCAGTATTTT.

This rearrangement joins TRBV6-5 to TRBJ2-7, with TRBD1 identical over 7 bases. The germline V gene has CDR1 MNHEY and CDR2 SVGAGI. With V trimmed by 4 bases and J by 6 bases, 9 bases remained unmatched. The CDR3 has 14 residues. CDR3: CASSLSTGLGEQYF. The CDR3 DNA is TGTGCCAGCAGTTTGTCGACAGGGCTGGGCGAGCAGTACTTC.

The chain links TRBV18 to TRBJ2-3; D not resolved. The CDR3 sequence is 14 residues long. Between the trimmed V and J ends, which lost 1 base and 8 bases, there was a span of 13 bases. Germline lookup yields CDR1 KGHSH and CDR2 LQKENI. The CDR3 region has the DNA TGTGCCAGCTCACCACAACAGCCACACGGTACGCAGTATTTT. Residues: CASSPQQPHGTQYF.

The rearrangement joins TRBV6-6 to TRBJ1-6, with TRBD1 matching over 8 bases. The CDR3 has 16 residues. CDR1 MNHNY and CDR2 SVGAGI come from the germline V gene (reference sequence). Unmatched junction bases numbered 5, after V lost 1 base and J lost 6 bases. The CDR3, as DNA: TGTGCCAGCAGTTACTTGGACAGGGCCGGTAATTCACCCCTCCACTTT. Translating it yields CASSYLDRAGNSPLHF.

The chain carries TRBV6-6 and TRBJ2-3, with D possibly TRBD2 on 5 matching bases. CDR1 MNHNY and CDR2 SVGAGI come from the germline V gene (reference sequence). The CDR3 runs 15 residues. The V gene lost 2 bases and the J gene lost 8 bases, with 17 bases spanning the gap. As DNA, the CDR3 is TGTGCCAGCAGTTACGGTCCCGGGGAGTGGGGTACGCAGTATTTT. It translates to CASSYGPGEWGTQYF.

CDR3 amino acids: CASSMGQDGYTF. CDR3 nucleotide sequence: TGTGCCAGTAGTATGGGACAGGATGGCTACACCTTC. The chain has TRBV19 and TRBJ1-2; 8 nucleotides align to TRBD1. The germline CDR1 and CDR2 sequences are LNHDA and SQIVND (reference sequence). J lost 6 bases, V lost 3 bases, and 0 bases had no gene match. This CDR3 has 12 residues.

The chain has TRBV5-4 and TRBJ1-3, with D tentatively TRBD1 (6 bases). V was pared by 4 bases and J by 4 bases, with 9 bases between. The CDR3 spans 13 residues. Looked up from germline, CDR1 is SGHNT and CDR2 is YYREEE (reference sequence). The CDR3 DNA sequence: TGTGCCAGCAGCACGGGACAAGGAAACACCATATATTTT. This translates into CASSTGQGNTIYF.

The V gene is TRBV18, the J gene TRBJ2-3; D gene uncertain. Trimming took off 0 bases at V and 2 bases at J, with 18 bases between the two ends. Per the germline V gene, CDR1 is KGHSH and CDR2 is LQKENI. CDR3 size: 18 residues. The CDR3 sequence is CASSPPGRAEKDTDTQYF. The CDR3 nucleotides are TGTGCCAGCTCACCACCGGGTAGAGCCGAGAAGGACACAGATACGCAGTATTTT.

V gene TRBV9 combines with J gene TRBJ1-6; D is unresolved. Trimming took 0 bases from V and 0 from J, leaving 10 bases between them. Germline CDR1 SGDLS, CDR2 YYNGEE. The CDR3 length is 17 residues. CDR3 residues: CASSVGGPRSYNSPLHF. The CDR3 DNA sequence: TGTGCCAGCAGCGTAGGCGGGCCTCGCTCCTATAATTCACCCCTCCACTTT.

V and J are TRBV12-5 and TRBJ2-2; tentatively, D is TRBD2 (5 bases). The CDR3 length is 13 residues. The germline V gene has CDR1 LGHNT and CDR2 FRNRAP. Trimming took 6 bases from V and 5 from J, leaving 10 bases between them. The chain's CDR3 is CASGEVRTGELFF. The CDR3 nucleotides read TGTGCTAGTGGGGAGGTCCGGACCGGGGAGCTGTTTTTT.

The chain combines TRBV5-6 with TRBJ1-2; TRBD1 is a possible D gene (6 bases). The V end was cut by 0 bases, the J end by 1 base, with 16 bases between. The CDR3 has 17 amino acids. Germline V CDR1 and CDR2: SGHDT, YYEEEE. The CDR3 DNA reads TGTGCCAGCAGCTTGGTTACAGGGTTAGAGTTTAACTATGGCTACACCTTC. Its translation is CASSLVTGLEFNYGYTF.

The J gene is TRBJ2-7, the V gene TRBV5-4, with TRBD2 identical over 9 bases. Germline V gives CDR1 SGHNT, CDR2 YYREEE (reference sequence). With V trimmed by 2 bases and J by 4 bases, 7 bases remained unmatched. The CDR3 loop spans 15 amino acids. The CDR3 loop is CASSFSPAGGYEQYF. CDR3 DNA: TGTGCCAGCAGCTTTTCTCCAGCGGGGGGATACGAGCAGTACTTC.

This chain uses TRBV5-1 with TRBJ2-7, with 11 positions matching TRBD2. V trimming: 4 bases; J trimming: 5 bases; junction bases outside the gene matches: 14. The CDR3 totals 17 residues. Germline CDR1 SGHRS, CDR2 YFSETQ. CDR3 in amino acids: CASSPPYTSGGSNEQYF. In DNA form, the CDR3 reads TGCGCCAGCAGCCCTCCCTATACTAGCGGGGGTTCGAACGAGCAGTACTTC.

This clone was picked up one time. The rearrangement joins TRBV6-5 to TRBJ1-1, with TRBD1 as a possible D gene (5 bases). V was shortened by 3 bases and J by 5 bases, with 10 bases between the two germline ends. The germline gives CDR1 MNHEY, CDR2 SVGAGI. The CDR3 sequence is 13 residues long. The CDR3 region has the DNA TGTGCCAGCAGTTATAGGGGAATGACTGAAGCTTTCTTT. This encodes CASSYRGMTEAFF.

The chain joins TRBV6-6 to TRBJ2-5; 13 bases are a match to TRBD2. CDR1 and CDR2 (germline): MNHNY, SVGAGI (reference sequence). The CDR3 extends over 14 amino acids. V shed 7 bases and J 5 bases; nucleotides not matched to a gene: 4. CDR3 loop: CASTLTSGRETQYF. CDR3 nucleotides: TGTGCCAGCACTTTGACTAGCGGGAGGGAGACCCAGTACTTC.

This clone was counted a few times. J is TRBJ2-7 and V is TRBV7-9; the D is unclear. Per the germline V gene, CDR1 is SEHNR and CDR2 is FQNEAQ (reference sequence). The CDR3 has 13 amino acids. V lost 5 bases and J lost 0, with 8 bases in between. CDR3 in amino acids: CASSATSSYEQYF. CDR3 nucleotide sequence: TGTGCCAGCAGCGCGACCAGCTCCTACGAGCAGTACTTC. The variable domain in full, with the rest retrieved from reference TRBV7-9 and TRBJ2-7, is DTGVSQNPRHKITKRGQNVTFRCDPISEHNRLYWYRQTLGQGPEFLTYFQNEAQLEKSRLLSDRFSAERPKGSFSTLEIQRTEQGDSAMYLCASSATSSYEQYFGPGTRLTVT.